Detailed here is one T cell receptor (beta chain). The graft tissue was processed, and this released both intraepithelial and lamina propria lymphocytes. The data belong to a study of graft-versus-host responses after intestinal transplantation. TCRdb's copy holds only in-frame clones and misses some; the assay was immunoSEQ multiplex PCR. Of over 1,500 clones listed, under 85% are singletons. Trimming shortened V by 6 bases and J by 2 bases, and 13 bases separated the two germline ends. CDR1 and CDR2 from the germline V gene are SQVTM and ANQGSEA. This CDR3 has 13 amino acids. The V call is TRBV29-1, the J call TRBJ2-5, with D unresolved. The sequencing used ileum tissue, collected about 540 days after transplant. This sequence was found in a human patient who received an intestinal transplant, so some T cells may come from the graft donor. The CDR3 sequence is CSVLSVDQETQYF. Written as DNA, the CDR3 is TGCAGCGTCCTCAGTGTAGATCAAGAGACCCAGTACTTC. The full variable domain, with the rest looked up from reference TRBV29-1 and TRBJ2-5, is SAVISQKPSRDICQRGTSLTIQCQVDSQVTMMFWYRQQPGQSLTLIATANQGSEATYESGFVIDKFPISRPNLTFSTLTVSNMSPEDSSIYLCSVLSVDQETQYFGPGTRLLVL.